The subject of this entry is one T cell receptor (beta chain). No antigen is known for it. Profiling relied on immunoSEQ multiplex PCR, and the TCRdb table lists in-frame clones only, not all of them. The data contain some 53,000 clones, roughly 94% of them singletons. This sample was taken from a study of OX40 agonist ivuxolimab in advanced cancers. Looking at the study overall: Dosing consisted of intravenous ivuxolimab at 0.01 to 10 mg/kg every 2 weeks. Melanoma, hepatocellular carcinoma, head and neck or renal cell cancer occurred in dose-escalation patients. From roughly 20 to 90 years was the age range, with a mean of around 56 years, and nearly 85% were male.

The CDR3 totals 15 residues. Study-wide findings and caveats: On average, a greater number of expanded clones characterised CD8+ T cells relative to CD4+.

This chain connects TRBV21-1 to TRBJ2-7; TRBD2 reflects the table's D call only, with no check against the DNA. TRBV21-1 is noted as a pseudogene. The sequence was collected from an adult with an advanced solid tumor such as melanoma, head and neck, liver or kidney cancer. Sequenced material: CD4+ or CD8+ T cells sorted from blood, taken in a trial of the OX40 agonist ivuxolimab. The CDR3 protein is CASSKPGRASYEQYF. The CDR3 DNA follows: TGTGCCAGCAGCAAACCCGGGAGGGCCTCTTACGAGCAGTACTTC.